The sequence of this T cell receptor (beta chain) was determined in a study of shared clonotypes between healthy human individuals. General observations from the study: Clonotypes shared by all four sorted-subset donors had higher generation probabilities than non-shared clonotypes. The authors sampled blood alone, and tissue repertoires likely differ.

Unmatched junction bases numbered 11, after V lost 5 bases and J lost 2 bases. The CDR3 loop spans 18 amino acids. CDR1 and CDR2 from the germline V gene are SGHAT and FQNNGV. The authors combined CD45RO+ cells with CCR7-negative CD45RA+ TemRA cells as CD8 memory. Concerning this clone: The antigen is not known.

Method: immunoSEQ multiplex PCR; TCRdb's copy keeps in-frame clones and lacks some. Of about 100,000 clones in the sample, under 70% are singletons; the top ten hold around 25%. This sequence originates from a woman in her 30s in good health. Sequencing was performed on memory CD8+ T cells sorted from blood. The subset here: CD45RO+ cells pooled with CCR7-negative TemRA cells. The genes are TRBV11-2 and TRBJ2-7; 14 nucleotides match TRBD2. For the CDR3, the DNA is TGTGCCAGCAGCCTCAGGGGACTAGCGGGAGAGCCTGCCTACGAGCAGTACTTC. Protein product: CASSLRGLAGEPAYEQYF.